Detailed here is one T cell receptor (beta chain). This entry belongs to a study of blood T cell repertoires in COVID-19. Study information: In each case, the material was cDNA or gDNA derived from T cells, B-cell-depleted T cells, or PBMCs.

V gave up 0 bases and J gave up 0 bases, with 12 bases separating them. Germline CDR1 reads SGHDT; CDR2 reads YYEEEE. The CDR3 extends over 16 amino acids. Per the study methods: Reference gene primer amplification yielded estimated nucleated cell counts. Assay: immunoSEQ multiplex PCR; the TCRdb copy retains only in-frame clones and omits some. The V and J calls and clone size were taken over from that table, and D and trimming were inferred from the DNA. The repertoire has some 370,000 clones, more than 70% of them found once; the top ten carry about 1.2%. The J gene is TRBJ1-1, the V gene TRBV5-6; D gene uncertain. The origin of this receptor is a middle-aged man with acute or convalescent COVID-19. The sequencing input was peripheral blood. CDR3 protein: CASSLEPSGMNTEAFF. DNA for the CDR3: TGTGCCAGCAGCTTGGAACCTTCGGGGATGAACACTGAAGCTTTCTTT.